This T cell receptor beta chain originates from a study of CD8+ T cells in alopecia areata (dated by TCRdb to the late 2010s). About the study as a whole: The treated patients, all with moderate-to-severe alopecia areata, were enrolled in an open-label pilot trial of oral tofacitinib given at 5 to 10 mg twice daily. Tofacitinib was administered for 6 to 18 months, and 6 months of follow-up off drug were then conducted to assess delayed response and recurrence. The SALT score, which quantifies the percentage of affected scalp surface area, was used to measure disease severity in treated patients. The study used high-throughput TCRbeta sequencing to examine T cell clonal expansion in alopecia areata, in both the C3H/HeJ mouse model and human patients. Scalp tissue and sorted CD4+ and CD8+ peripheral blood T cells from patchy and totalis/universalis alopecia areata patients and from healthy controls were covered by human TCRbeta sequencing. Tofacitinib-treated patients had biopsies at baseline and at 4 and 24 weeks of treatment, with a later scalp biopsy in several patients. Clonality in the scalp was compared among normal scalp (n=4), patchy alopecia areata scalp (n=8), and alopecia totalis/universalis scalp (n=8). RNA came from the PAXgene miRNA kit for fixed scalp, the miRNeasy kit for PBMCs, and the RNeasy kit for mouse skin. immunoSEQ multiplex PCR using 35 Vbeta forward primers and 13 Jbeta reverse primers was used to amplify TCRbeta CDR3 regions.

V is clipped by 0 bases and J by 1 base, and the sequence between their germline boundaries is 17 bases long. CDR1 is given as LGHNA and CDR2 as YNFKEQ, both from the germline V gene. Including cysteine and phenylalanine, the CDR3 has 18 amino acids. Only the CDR3 DNA is retained, 54 bases long and in frame from the first base. The study at large found these results: Many expanded lesional clones were found to persist in scalp and blood during tofacitinib treatment, and relapse after treatment cessation may be partly explained by this persistence. Scalp clonality and the number of expanded CD8+ clones among the top 100 scalp clones were significantly decreased by tofacitinib. Lesional scalp, especially in alopecia totalis/universalis, showed higher clonality and more expanded CD8+ clones than normal scalp, suggesting antigenic drive. Resident alphabeta T cells in normal human skin are also sequenced, complicating scalp TCR repertoire analysis, unlike mouse skin dominated by gammadelta T cells. Shared TCR sequences between patients were less evident than in mice, which may be partly attributable to HLA diversity in the patient population. The treated cohort was small, with a single nonresponder, so links between baseline CD8+ expansion and response need larger studies.

Library construction relied on the immunoSEQ multiplex PCR assay. To provide template for TCR sequencing, every sample had RNA extracted and reverse transcribed into cDNA. First-strand cDNA was synthesized using SuperScript III with a 2:1 mix of oligo-dT and random hexamers. A synthetic immune receptor repertoire was used to gauge amplification bias, and whatever bias remained was removed computationally. Per the authors' processing: Raw reads were preprocessed to remove errors, and CDR3 was defined by IMGT conventions from the conserved cysteine to phenylalanine. Clonality was computed as 1 minus the Shannon entropy, with the entropy normalized by log2 of the number of productive unique TCRs. Scalp TCRbeta sequences were cross-referenced with sorted blood CD4 and CD8 repertoires so that the CD4 or CD8 identity of scalp clones could be inferred. Drawn from immuneACCESS, this table holds only the in-frame rearrangements with V and J called that TCRdb kept. Clones are partly lost; checked studies trace under half to an unresolved V gene and leave the rest unexplained. Clone size and V and J calls were adopted from that table, with D and trimming inferred from the DNA. This sample has over 70,000 clones in its table, and approximately 70% of those were observed once. The ten biggest clones cover about a quarter of the sample.

Taken with the paper, the label for time point translates to: around 24 weeks on oral tofacitinib. According to the study, the label for this sample's treatment or condition signals: oral pan-JAK inhibitor, 5-10 mg twice daily. Lesional scalp punch biopsies and peripheral blood were obtained from alopecia areata patients. PBMCs were isolated by density centrifugation and stained for CD3, CD4 and CD8, after which CD4+ and CD8+ T cells were sorted on a FACSAria. With respect to this clone: Its antigen is unknown. Per-nucleotide qualities are absent, and no much larger clonotype sits a single base away.

The clonotype comes from a human donor with alopecia areata. The V and J segments used are TRBV4-2 and TRBJ2-3, with a weak D call of TRBD2 (5 bases match). Sequenced here: CD8+ T cells sorted from blood, sampled at week 24, from a patient treated with tofacitinib. The bases are TGTGCCAGCAGCCAAGATACCCTAGCAGGAACGGGCACAGATACGCAGTATTTT. Its coded protein is CASSQDTLAGTGTDTQYF.